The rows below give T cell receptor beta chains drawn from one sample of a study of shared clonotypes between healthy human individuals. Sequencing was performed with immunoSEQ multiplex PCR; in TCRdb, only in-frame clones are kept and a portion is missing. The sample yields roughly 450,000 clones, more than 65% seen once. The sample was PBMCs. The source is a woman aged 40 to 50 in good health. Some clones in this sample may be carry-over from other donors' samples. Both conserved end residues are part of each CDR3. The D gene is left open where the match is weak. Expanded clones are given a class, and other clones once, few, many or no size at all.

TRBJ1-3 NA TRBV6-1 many CASRKEPSGNTIYF TGTGCCAGCAGGAAGGAGCCTTCTGGAAACACCATATATTTT
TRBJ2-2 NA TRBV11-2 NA CASSPRGNTGELFF TGTGCCAGCAGCCCGCGGGGGAACACCGGGGAGCTGTTTTTT
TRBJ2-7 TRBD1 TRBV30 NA CAWSTTGDEQYF TGTGCCTGGAGTACAACAGGGGACGAGCAGTACTTC
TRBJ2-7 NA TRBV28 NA CASSSQLDSYEQYF TGTGCCAGCAGTTCGCAACTAGACTCCTACGAGCAGTACTTC
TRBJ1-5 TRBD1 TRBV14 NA CASSSRGTGVFKPQHF TGTGCCAGCAGCTCCCGGGGTACAGGGGTTTTTAAGCCCCAGCATTTT
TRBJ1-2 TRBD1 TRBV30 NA CAWSRDRDYGYTF TGTGCCTGGAGCCGGGACAGAGACTATGGCTACACCTTC
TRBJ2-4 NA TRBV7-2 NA CASSLDWVAVSIQYF TGTGCCAGCAGCTTAGATTGGGTAGCCGTAAGCATTCAGTACTTC
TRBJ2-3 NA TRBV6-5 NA CASSRGRVTDTQYF TGTGCCAGCTCCCGGGGCAGGGTAACAGATACGCAGTATTTT
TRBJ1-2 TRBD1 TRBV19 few CASSPQGASEGYTF TGTGCCAGTAGTCCACAGGGGGCCTCTGAGGGCTACACCTTC
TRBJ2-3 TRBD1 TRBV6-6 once CASSAGTATDTQYF TGTGCCAGCAGTGCCGGGACAGCCACAGATACGCAGTATTTT
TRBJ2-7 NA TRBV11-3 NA CASSLDQGSYEQYF TGTGCCAGCAGCTTAGATCAAGGTTCCTACGAGCAGTACTTC
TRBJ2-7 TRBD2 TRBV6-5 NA CASSYSTPPSGSYF TGTGCCAGCAGTTACTCGACCCCCCCTAGCGGGAGTTACTTC
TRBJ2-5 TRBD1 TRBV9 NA CASSVVDRGQETQYF TGTGCCAGCAGCGTAGTGGACAGGGGCCAAGAGACCCAGTACTTC
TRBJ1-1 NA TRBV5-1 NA CASSFEGWSTEAFF TGCGCCAGCAGCTTTGAAGGGTGGTCCACTGAAGCTTTCTTT
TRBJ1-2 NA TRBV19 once CASSIGGQHSYGYTF TGTGCCAGTAGTATAGGAGGACAGCACAGCTATGGCTACACCTTC
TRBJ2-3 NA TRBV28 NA CASSSPPRGHTQYF TGTGCCAGCAGTTCACCCCCCAGGGGCCATACGCAGTATTTT
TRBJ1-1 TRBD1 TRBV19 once CASFMTGGTEAFF TGTGCCAGTTTTATGACAGGGGGCACTGAAGCTTTCTTT
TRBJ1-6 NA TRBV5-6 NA CASSKDPGPLHF TGTGCCAGCAGCAAGGACCCCGGACCCCTCCACTTT
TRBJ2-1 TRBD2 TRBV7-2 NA CASSLTGTRGEQFF TGTGCCAGCAGCTTAACCGGGACTAGGGGTGAGCAGTTCTTC
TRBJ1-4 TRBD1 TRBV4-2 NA CASSHPGGNEKLFF TGTGCCAGCAGCCACCCAGGGGGGAATGAAAAACTGTTTTTT
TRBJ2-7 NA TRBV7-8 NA CASSLVDRAYEQYF TGTGCCAGCAGCTTAGTTGACCGCGCCTACGAGCAGTACTTC
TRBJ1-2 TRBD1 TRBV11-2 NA CASSSVQGAGYTF TGTGCCAGCAGCTCAGTCCAGGGGGCGGGCTACACCTTC